The 23 T cell receptor beta chains below were found in one sample sequenced in a study of T cells in Graves' hyperthyroidism and ophthalmopathy. Amplified TCR beta CDR3 regions derived from RNA transcripts. The HTBI primer set drove a first-round RT-PCR of the TCR CDR3. In TCRdb, the multiplex PCR reads were re-called with MiXCR into one record per CDR3 protein. The data contain 600,000 to 900,000 distinct CDR3 sequences, over 15% of them singletons. The specimen sequenced was blood. All receptors derive from a man aged 18 to 29 with Graves' hyperthyroidism.

This clonotype was seen once. J is TRBJ2-3 and V is TRBV10-2, with 7 bases fitting TRBD2. V shed 7 bases, J shed 3 bases, and the junction held 7 bases outside the gene matches. The CDR3 covers 14 residues. Germline V gene lookup returns CDR1 WSHSY and CDR2 SAAADI. The CDR3 region has the DNA TGCGCCAGCATGTCTGGCGGGAGAACAGATACGCAGTATTTT. Its translation is CASMSGGRTDTQYF.

This clonotype was detected ten times or more. The rearrangement links TRBV10-2 to TRBJ2-1, with 9 bases matching TRBD1. Germline loops: CDR1 WSHSY, CDR2 SAAADI. J lost 10 bases, V lost 3 bases, and 1 base had no gene match. The CDR3 has 12 residues. CDR3: CASSETGGEQFF. As DNA, the CDR3 is TGCGCCAGCAGTGAAACAGGGGGCGAGCAGTTCTTC.

The chain has TRBV14 and TRBJ2-1; no firm D call. There are 14 residues in the CDR3. V lost 0 bases and J lost 4, with 7 bases in between. CDR1 and CDR2 (germline): SGHDN, FVKESK. Written as DNA, the CDR3 is TGTGCCAGCAGCCAAGATGAAAGTTACAATGAGCAGTTCTTC. Translation: CASSQDESYNEQFF.

The CDR3 protein is CASSPTGLYYNEQFF. The CDR3 DNA is TGTGCCAGCAGCCCGACAGGACTATACTACAATGAGCAGTTCTTC. V is TRBV6-4 and J is TRBJ2-1; TRBD1 or TRBD2 may be the D gene (6 bases each). This CDR3 is built from 15 residues. Germline-derived CDR1 and CDR2 are MRHNA and SNTAGT. The ends were cut back, 6 bases at V and 3 bases at J, with 15 bases in the middle.

This clonotype has a count of ten or more. The CDR3: CASRASFTDTQYF. The CDR3 DNA follows: TGTGCCAGCAGGGCGTCCTTTACAGATACGCAGTATTTT. The chain employs TRBV28 and TRBJ2-3; no clear D. This CDR3 has 13 amino acids. The ends were cut back, 6 bases at V and 3 bases at J, with 10 bases in the middle. CDR1 is MDHEN and CDR2 is SYDVKM in the germline V gene. The full variable domain, completed using reference TRBV28 and TRBJ2-3, is DVKVTQSSRYLVKRTGEKVFLECVQDMDHENMFWYRQDPGLGLRLIYFSYDVKMKEKGDIPEGYSVSREKKERFSLILESASTNQTSMYLCASRASFTDTQYFGPGTRLTVL.

This clonotype appeared a few times. The CDR3, as DNA: TGTGCCAGCAGTTTTTTCGGGGGTGACTATGGCTACACCTTC. Its protein is CASSFFGGDYGYTF. This chain connects TRBV12-3 or TRBV12-4 to TRBJ1-2; maybe TRBD1 (5 bases). The CDR3 length is 14 residues. Trimming removed 3 bases at V and 3 bases at J, with 11 bases between.

The chain uses TRBV4-2 and TRBJ2-2; TRBD2 is a possible D gene (5 bases). Trimming cost V 4 bases and J 6 bases, with 12 bases left between them. This CDR3 is built from 14 residues. Germline CDR1 LGHNA, CDR2 YNFKEQ. The CDR3 reads CASSLSGVAGELFF. The CDR3 nucleotides are TGTGCCAGCAGCCTTTCCGGGGTGGCCGGGGAGCTGTTTTTT.

V gene TRBV2 combines with J gene TRBJ2-2; D unresolved. Per germline, CDR1 SNHLY and CDR2 FYNNEI. The CDR3 is 14 amino acids. V lost 7 bases and J lost 1, with 10 bases in between. The DNA of the CDR3 is TGTGCCAGCAAAGGATGGGAGAACACCGGGGAGCTGTTTTTT. Amino acids: CASKGWENTGELFF.

The chain combines TRBV20-1 with TRBJ1-2; 11 nucleotides agree with TRBD1. CDR3 length: 15 amino acids. Germline V gene lookup returns CDR1 DFQATT and CDR2 SNEGSKA (reference sequence). Losses at the gene ends were 5 bases for V and 5 bases for J; bases not matched to a gene: 10. The CDR3 spells CSAPPPGTGGYGYTF. CDR3 DNA: TGCAGTGCTCCTCCCCCCGGGACAGGGGGATATGGCTACACCTTC.

V and J are TRBV27 and TRBJ2-5; 8 nucleotides align to TRBD1. Germline values: CDR1 MNHEY, CDR2 SMNVEV (reference sequence). The CDR3 extends over 14 amino acids. V dropped 4 bases and J dropped 5; count of bases not matched to a gene: 6. The CDR3 nucleotides read TGTGCCAGCAGTTGGACAGGGAGCGGGGAGACCCAGTACTTC. This gives the protein CASSWTGSGETQYF.

The genes are TRBV6-2 or TRBV6-3 and TRBJ1-5; 9 bases line up with TRBD1. Germline V gene lookup returns CDR1 MNHEY and CDR2 SVGEGT. With V trimmed by 2 bases and J by 5 bases, 10 bases remained unmatched. The CDR3 length is 17 residues. The CDR3 DNA reads as TGTGCCAGCAGTTACAGGACAGGGGCCCCGAGGGATCAGCCCCAGCATTTT. This codes for CASSYRTGAPRDQPQHF.

This clonotype was detected ten times or more. The chain links TRBV6-2 or TRBV6-3 to TRBJ2-3, with 8 bases lining up with TRBD1. V shed 5 bases, J shed 4 bases, and the junction held 8 bases outside the gene matches. Germline V CDR1 and CDR2: MNHEY, SVGEGT. This CDR3 is built from 15 residues. Here the CDR3 DNA reads TGTGCCAGCAGTGTGGGGACAGGACACCCAGATACGCAGTATTTT. Translating gives CASSVGTGHPDTQYF.

This rearrangement joins TRBV9 to TRBJ2-7, with 7 bases identical to TRBD1. Germline CDR1 reads SGDLS; CDR2 reads YYNGEE. There are 16 residues in the CDR3. With V trimmed by 0 bases and J by 0 bases, 6 bases remained unmatched. For the CDR3, the DNA is TGTGCCAGCAGCGTAGCCGGGACAGTAAGCTCCTACGAGCAGTACTTC. Its translation is CASSVAGTVSSYEQYF.

This chain joins TRBV9 and TRBJ2-1; perhaps TRBD2 as D (6 bases). With 3 bases removed from V and 4 bases from J, the gap between germline ends came to 17 bases. The V gene's germline CDR1 is SGDLS and CDR2 YYNGEE. This CDR3 is built from 16 residues. The CDR3 coding sequence is TGTGCCAGCAGCGACGACACAGCGGGTTTATACAATGAGCAGTTCTTC. Translated, it gives CASSDDTAGLYNEQFF.

The chain employs TRBV20-1 and TRBJ2-5, with a weak D call TRBD2 (5 bases). The germline V gene has CDR1 DFQATT and CDR2 SNEGSKA (reference sequence). The length of the CDR3 is 16 residues. V was pared by 0 bases and J by 0 bases, with 14 bases between. In DNA, the CDR3 is TGCAGTGCTAGAGATCCTCCCACTAGTTACCAAGAGACCCAGTACTTC. Residues: CSARDPPTSYQETQYF.

This clonotype was seen repeatedly, ten times or more. This chain joins TRBV7-8 and TRBJ1-2; D might be TRBD1 (5 bases). The CDR3 loop spans 15 amino acids. V dropped 5 bases and J dropped 5 bases, with 18 bases sitting between them. Germline V gives CDR1 SGHVS, CDR2 FQNEAQ. CDR3 bases: TGTGCCAGCAGCCCCGTCCCTGGGACGAAGTATGGCTACACCTTC. Translation gives CASSPVPGTKYGYTF.

As DNA, the CDR3 is TGTGCCAGCAGCGTTGGGCGGGAAGAGACCCAGTACTTC. Translation gives CASSVGREETQYF. The chain carries TRBV9 and TRBJ2-5, with D perhaps TRBD2 (5 bases). This CDR3 has 13 residues. V was trimmed by 2 bases and J by 3 bases, leaving 8 bases between them. Germline CDR1 SGDLS, CDR2 YYNGEE. Drawing the rest from reference TRBV9 and TRBJ2-5, the complete variable domain is DSGVTQTPKHLITATGQRVTLRCSPRSGDLSVYWYQQSLDQGLQFLIQYYNGEERAKGNILERFSAQQFPDLHSELNLSSLELGDSALYFCASSVGREETQYFGPGTRLLVL.

The genes are TRBV4-2 and TRBJ2-2; 9 nucleotides match TRBD2. This CDR3 comprises 17 residues. The ends lost 0 bases at V and 5 bases at J; junction bases unmatched: 7. The germline CDR1 and CDR2 sequences are LGHNA and YNFKEQ. The CDR3, as DNA: TGTGCCAGCAGCCAAGATGCAGCGGGAGGTTTAACCGGGGAGCTGTTTTTT. It yields the protein CASSQDAAGGLTGELFF.

With respect to this clonotype: One base away lies a much larger clone, so this may be a sequencing read error. The chain links TRBV6-9 to TRBJ2-7; D possibly corresponds to TRBD1 (6 bases). Germline V lookup: CDR1 MNHGY, CDR2 SVAAGI. V lost 3 bases, J lost 7 bases, and 7 bases lay in between. CDR3 length equals 11 residues. This CDR3 reads CASSYQGEQYF. The DNA for the CDR3 is TGTGCCAGCAGTTACCAGGGGGAGCAGTACTTC.

This clonotype was recorded a few times. This chain links TRBV6-1 with TRBJ1-1; 7 nucleotides line up with TRBD1. Germline V gene lookup returns CDR1 MNHNS and CDR2 SASEGT. The CDR3 consists of 18 residues. V trimming: 10 bases; J trimming: 0 bases; junction bases outside the gene matches: 20. The CDR3, as DNA: TGTGCCACTAGGACAGGAGGCCAACTGGGGGAAATGAACACTGAAGCTTTCTTT. This sequence encodes CATRTGGQLGEMNTEAFF.

This clonotype was seen ten or more times. The chain recombines TRBV2 with TRBJ2-1; TRBD2 matches 7 bases. V lost 10 bases to trimming and J lost 3 bases; unmatched junction nucleotides: 12. Germline loops: CDR1 SNHLY, CDR2 FYNNEI. The CDR3 is 15 amino acids. The DNA of the CDR3 is TGTGCCATCGACGACCTTGGACTAGACTACAATGAGCAGTTCTTC. Its protein product is CAIDDLGLDYNEQFF.

The sample holds many counts of this clonotype. The V and J genes are TRBV20-1 and TRBJ2-7, with D possibly being TRBD1 (6 bases). The germline gives CDR1 DFQATT, CDR2 SNEGSKA (reference sequence). V was clipped by 3 bases and J by 0 bases, with 12 bases between them. The CDR3 runs 14 residues. The CDR3 here is CSARRTEVSYEQYF. In DNA form, the CDR3 reads TGCAGTGCTAGGCGGACAGAGGTCTCCTACGAGCAGTACTTC.

This chain uses TRBV12-5 with TRBJ2-7, with D possibly matching TRBD1 (6 bases). The V and J ends lost 6 bases and 4 bases respectively, with 22 bases between them. This CDR3 contains 16 residues. CDR1 and CDR2 from the germline V gene are LGHNT and FRNRAP. CDR3 sequence: CASGPTPGQTTYEQYF. The CDR3 DNA reads as TGTGCTAGTGGCCCGACGCCGGGACAAACGACTTACGAGCAGTACTTC.